This T cell receptor beta chain was sequenced during a study of blood T cells in healthy people across ages. This clonotype showed up just a few times. Its antigen is not known. Alongside a J-beta primer mix, a sample-barcoded 5' primer served in a second PCR lasting about 6 to 11 cycles. Each cDNA molecule was tagged by a template-switch adaptor that had 12 random nucleotides. TCRdb ran MiXCR on the 5' RACE reads and lists one entry per CDR3 protein. This sample carries about a million distinct CDR3 sequences, about 48% of them seen once, and the ten largest clones take about an eighth. Study outcomes and limitations: Possibly, changes in expanded clonotypes were confounded because donor CMV status was unknown.

Material: blood. The clonotype was recovered from a man younger than 40 in good health.

The CDR3 sequence: CAISPQGGMSSYNEQFF. The CDR3 DNA reads TGTGCCATCAGTCCCCAAGGGGGGATGAGCTCCTACAATGAGCAGTTCTTC. The gene calls are TRBV10-3 and TRBJ2-1; D is tentatively TRBD1 or TRBD2 (6 bases each). CDR3 size: 17 residues. Germline V gives CDR1 ENHRY, CDR2 SYGVKD. V was clipped by 5 bases and J by 0 bases, with 17 bases between them.